Listed below are T cell receptor beta chains from one sample, sequenced in a study of PD-1 blockade in classical Hodgkin lymphoma. The assay was immunoSEQ multiplex PCR, and TCRdb's table has in-frame clones only and misses some. The sample lists around 91,000 clones; around 81% were seen once. This specimen consisted of peripheral blood mononuclear cells (PBMCs), obtained before the second cycle of nivolumab. Receptors originate from a human donor with classical Hodgkin lymphoma. Each CDR3 is given with its conserved first and last residue. Each record gives: clone size, V gene, J gene, CDR3 protein. The size field is filled for only some rows; it gives once, few, many or a size class.

NA,TRBV5-4,TRBJ2-7,CASSLEPGRINEQYF
NA,TRBV11-2,TRBJ2-7,CASSPPGIQGHEQYF
NA,TRBV7-9,TRBJ1-2,CASSLHGSADGYTF
NA,TRBV29-1,TRBJ2-1,CSVSEQVLDEQFF
NA,TRBV28,TRBJ1-2,CASSLPGALGGYTF
once,TRBV5-5,TRBJ1-5,CASSLEPYSNQPQHF
NA,TRBV9,TRBJ2-5,CASSPRTGEGTQYF
few,TRBV4-2,TRBJ1-4,CASSQGQAGVDEKLFF
NA,TRBV7-2,TRBJ2-5,CASSPGTSGFQETQYF
NA,TRBV5-1,TRBJ1-1,CASSLGGFMNTEAFF
NA,TRBV4-3,TRBJ2-7,CASSQGGSYEQYF
NA,TRBV19,TRBJ1-5,CASGFGTGWEPQHF
NA,TRBV19,TRBJ1-3,CASRPRGSGNTIYF
NA,TRBV11-2,TRBJ2-1,CASSRDQGYNEQFF
NA,TRBV7-2,TRBJ2-1,CASSFLNEQFF
NA,TRBV5-6,TRBJ2-5,CASSLRGAGETQYF
NA,TRBV14,TRBJ2-1,CASSQDMASGRARNEQFF
NA,TRBV5-4,TRBJ1-2,CASSLQGRGNYGYTF
NA,TRBV4-1,TRBJ1-5,CASSHADRGPQPQHF
NA,TRBV5-1,TRBJ2-7,CASSLDPANSYEQYF
NA,TRBV28,TRBJ1-2,CASSPRAVDYGYTF